These 8 T cell receptor beta chains came from one sample sequenced in a study of CD8+ T cells in alopecia areata. cDNA serving as the sequencing template came from extracted, reverse transcribed RNA. Profiled with immunoSEQ multiplex PCR; TCRdb holds only in-frame clones, not every one. Here the sample spans roughly 150,000 clones, roughly 52% being singletons. Treatment meaning: oral pan-JAK inhibitor, 5-10 mg twice daily. Sequenced here: CD8+ T cells sorted from blood, sampled at week 4, from a patient treated with tofacitinib. The receptors shown here come from a human donor with alopecia areata.

This clone was found a few times. V is TRBV9 and J is TRBJ2-5, with D possibly being TRBD1 or TRBD2 (5 bases each). The CDR3 consists of 15 residues. Trimming left V 0 bases short and J 5 bases short, with 14 bases between. Germline assignment: CDR1 SGDLS and CDR2 YYNGEE. Here the CDR3 reads CASSVVGTLRETQYF. The CDR3 DNA reads as TGTGCCAGCAGCGTAGTTGGGACGCTGAGGGAGACCCAGTACTTC.

Concerning this clone: One end of the junction is discordant with germline, which a read error may explain. The V call is TRBV27, the J call TRBJ2-7, with D perhaps TRBD1 (5 bases). Germline CDR1 reads MNHEY; CDR2 reads SMNVEV (reference sequence). There are 15 residues in the CDR3. The CDR3 sequence is CASSLFQGVSHEQYF. CDR3 nucleotides: TGTGCCAGCAGTTTGTTCCAGGGTGTCTCCCACGAGCAGTACTTC.

The chain employs TRBV9 and TRBJ1-5; weak D call: TRBD1 (5 bases). The CDR3 extends over 13 amino acids. Trimming shortened V by 4 bases and J by 6 bases, and 11 bases separated the two germline ends. Germline lookup yields CDR1 SGDLS and CDR2 YYNGEE. CDR3 nucleotide sequence: TGTGCCAGCAGCCCCTGGGGGGGTCAGCCCCAGCATTTT. This translates into CASSPWGGQPQHF.

V is TRBV6-1 and J is TRBJ2-5; the D is unclear. Trimming left V 8 bases short and J 4 bases short, with 8 bases between. The length of the CDR3 is 11 residues. The V gene's germline CDR1 is MNHNS and CDR2 SASEGT. The CDR3 loop reads CASSSGETQYF. In nucleotides, the CDR3 is TGTGCCAGCTCGTCAGGAGAGACCCAGTACTTC.

This clone came up once. CDR3: CASGLVENTGELFF. The DNA for the CDR3 is TGTGCCAGTGGCCTGGTCGAGAACACCGGGGAGCTGTTTTTT. The V gene is TRBV25-1, the J gene TRBJ2-2; D ambiguous. The germline V gene has CDR1 MGHDK and CDR2 SYGVNS. Between the trimmed V and J ends, which lost 9 bases and 1 base, there was a span of 12 bases. The CDR3 runs to 14 residues.

This chain joins TRBV5-6 and TRBJ2-5, with D possibly matching TRBD2 (6 bases). V was pared by 4 bases and J by 5 bases, with 24 bases between. The CDR3 sequence is 17 residues long. Germline loops: CDR1 SGHDT, CDR2 YYEEEE. The CDR3 spells CASSKDYWGERRETQYF. CDR3 sequence (DNA): TGTGCCAGCAGCAAGGATTACTGGGGGGAAAGGAGGGAGACCCAGTACTTC.

V gene TRBV5-6 combines with J gene TRBJ2-7; weak D call: TRBD2 (5 bases). Deletions cut 4 bases from V and 7 bases from J, with 18 bases between. CDR1 and CDR2 (germline): SGHDT, YYEEEE. This CDR3 contains 14 residues. The CDR3 sequence: CASSVGLLVREQYF. The CDR3 nucleotides read TGTGCCAGCAGCGTCGGACTCCTGGTCCGGGAGCAGTACTTC. Using reference TRBV5-6 and TRBJ2-7 for the parts outside the CDR3, the full variable domain is DAGVTQSPTHLIKTRGQQVTLRCSPKSGHDTVSWYQQALGQGPQFIFQYYEEEERQRGNFPDRFSGHQFPNYSSELNVNALLLGDSALYLCASSVGLLVREQYFGPGTRLTVT.

The J gene is TRBJ2-2, the V gene TRBV30; D is ambiguous. The V gene lost 5 bases and the J gene lost 1 base, with 8 bases spanning the gap. This CDR3 contains 13 residues. CDR1 and CDR2 from the germline V gene are GTSNPN and SVGIG (reference sequence). For the CDR3, the DNA is TGTGCCTGGCGGGCGATGAACACCGGGGAGCTGTTTTTT. Protein: CAWRAMNTGELFF.